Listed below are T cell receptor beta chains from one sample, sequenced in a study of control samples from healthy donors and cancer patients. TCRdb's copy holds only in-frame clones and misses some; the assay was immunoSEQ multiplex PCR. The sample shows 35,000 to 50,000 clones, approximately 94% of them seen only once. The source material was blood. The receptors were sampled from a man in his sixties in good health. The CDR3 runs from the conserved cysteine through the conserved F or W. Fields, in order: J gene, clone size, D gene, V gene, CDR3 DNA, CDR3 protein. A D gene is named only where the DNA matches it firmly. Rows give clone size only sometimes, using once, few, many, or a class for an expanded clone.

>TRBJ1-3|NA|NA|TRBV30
TGTGCCTGGAGTGTCGGCCGCTCTGGAAACACCATATATTTT
CAWSVGRSGNTIYF
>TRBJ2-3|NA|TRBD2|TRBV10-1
TGCGCCAGCAGTGAGTCGACCGCTAGCGGGCCTAGCACAGATACGCAGTATTTT
CASSESTASGPSTDTQYF
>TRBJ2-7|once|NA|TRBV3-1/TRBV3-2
TGTGCCAGCAGCCAATCAGGGAGTTACGAGCAGTACTTC
CASSQSGSYEQYF
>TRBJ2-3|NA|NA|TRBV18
TGTGCCAGCTCACCCCGCGGGCTGAGCACAGATACGCAGTATTTT
CASSPRGLSTDTQYF
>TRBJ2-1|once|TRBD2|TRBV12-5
TGTGCTAGTGGTCCTAGCGGGAGGGCGGGTAATGAGCAGTTCTTC
CASGPSGRAGNEQFF
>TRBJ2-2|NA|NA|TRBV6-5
TGTGCCAGCAGTGACTCGGGTGTTGGGGAGCTGTTTTTT
CASSDSGVGELFF
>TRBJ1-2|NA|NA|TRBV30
TGTGCCTGGAGTACCTCCGCGCAAAGGGGATATGGCTACACCTTC
CAWSTSAQRGYGYTF
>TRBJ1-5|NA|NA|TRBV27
TGTGCCAGCAGTACGTGGAGTAGCAATCAGCCCCAGCATTTT
CASSTWSSNQPQHF
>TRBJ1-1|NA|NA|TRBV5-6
TGTGCCAGCAGCTTGGTTCAGGTCACGAACACTGAAGCTTTCTTT
CASSLVQVTNTEAFF
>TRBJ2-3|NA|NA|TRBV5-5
TGTGCCAGCAGCTTAACCGGCAGCACAGATACGCAGTATTTT
CASSLTGSTDTQYF
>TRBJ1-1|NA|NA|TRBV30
TGTGCCTGGGGCCTCTATAGGAGCACTGAAGCTTTCTTT
CAWGLYRSTEAFF
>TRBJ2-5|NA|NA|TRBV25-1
TGTGCCAGCAGTGAATATAGCCGGCCCCAGTACTTC
CASSEYSRPQYF
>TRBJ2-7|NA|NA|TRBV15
TGTGCCACCAGCAGGGGTGGACGGTCGGGATGGGAGCAGTACTTC
CATSRGGRSGWEQYF
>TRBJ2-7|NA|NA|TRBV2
TGTGCCAGCGCGACTCGCCCCTACGAGCAGTACTTC
CASATRPYEQYF
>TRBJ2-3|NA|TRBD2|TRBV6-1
TGTGCCAGCAGTGAGCTAGCGGGAGGGTTCGTTGATACGCAGTATTTT
CASSELAGGFVDTQYF
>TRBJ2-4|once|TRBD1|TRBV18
TGTGCCAGCTCACGTTCGGGACAGGGGAGCATTCAGTACTTC
CASSRSGQGSIQYF
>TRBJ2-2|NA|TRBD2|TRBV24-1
TGTGCCACCAGTGATTCCCGACGGGGGGGGTTTACTACCGGGGAGCTGTTTTTT
CATSDSRRGGFTTGELFF